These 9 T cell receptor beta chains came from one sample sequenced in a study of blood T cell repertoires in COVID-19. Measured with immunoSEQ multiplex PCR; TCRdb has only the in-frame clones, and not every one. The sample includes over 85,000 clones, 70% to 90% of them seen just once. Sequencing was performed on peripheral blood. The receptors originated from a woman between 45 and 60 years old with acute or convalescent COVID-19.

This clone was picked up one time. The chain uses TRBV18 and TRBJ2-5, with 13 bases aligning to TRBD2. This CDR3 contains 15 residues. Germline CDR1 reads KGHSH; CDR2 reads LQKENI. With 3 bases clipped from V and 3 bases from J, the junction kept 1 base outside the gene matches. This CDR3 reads CASSPGLAGKETQYF. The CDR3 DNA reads TGTGCCAGCTCACCGGGACTAGCGGGGAAAGAGACCCAGTACTTC.

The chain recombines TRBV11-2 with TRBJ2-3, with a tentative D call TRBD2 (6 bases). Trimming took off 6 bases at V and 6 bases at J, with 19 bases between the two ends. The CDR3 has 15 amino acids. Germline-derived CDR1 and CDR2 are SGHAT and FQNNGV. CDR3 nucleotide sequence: TGTGCCAGCAGTTCGAGTTCGACTAGTTCCGATACGCAGTATTTT. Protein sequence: CASSSSSTSSDTQYF. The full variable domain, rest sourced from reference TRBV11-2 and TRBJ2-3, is EAGVAQSPRYKIIEKRQSVAFWCNPISGHATLYWYQQILGQGPKLLIQFQNNGVVDDSQLPKDRFSAERLKGVDSTLKIQPAKLEDSAVYLCASSSSSTSSDTQYFGPGTRLTVL.

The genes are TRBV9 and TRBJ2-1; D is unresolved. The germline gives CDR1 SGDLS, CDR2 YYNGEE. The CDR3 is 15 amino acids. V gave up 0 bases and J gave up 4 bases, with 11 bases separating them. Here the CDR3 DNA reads TGTGCCAGCAGCGTAGGGCGGATTGTATACAATGAGCAGTTCTTC. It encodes CASSVGRIVYNEQFF.

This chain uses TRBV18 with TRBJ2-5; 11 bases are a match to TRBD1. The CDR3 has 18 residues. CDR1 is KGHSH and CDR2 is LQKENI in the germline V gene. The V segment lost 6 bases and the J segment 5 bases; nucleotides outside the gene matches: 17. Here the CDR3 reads CASSPTPGTGGVTETQYF. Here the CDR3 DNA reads TGTGCCAGCTCTCCCACACCCGGGACAGGGGGGGTGACGGAGACCCAGTACTTC.

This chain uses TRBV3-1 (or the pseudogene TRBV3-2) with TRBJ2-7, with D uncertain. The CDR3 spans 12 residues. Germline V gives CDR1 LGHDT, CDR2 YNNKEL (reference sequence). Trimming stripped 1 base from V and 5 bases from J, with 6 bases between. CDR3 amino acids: CASSQVFHEQYF. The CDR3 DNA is TGTGCCAGCAGCCAAGTATTCCACGAGCAGTACTTC.

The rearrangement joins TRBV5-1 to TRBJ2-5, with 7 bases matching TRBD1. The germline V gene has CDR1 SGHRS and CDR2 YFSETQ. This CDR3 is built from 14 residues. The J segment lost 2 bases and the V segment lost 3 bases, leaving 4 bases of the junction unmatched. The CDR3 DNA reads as TGCGCCAGCAGCTCGGGACAGAGACAAGAGACCCAGTACTTC. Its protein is CASSSGQRQETQYF.

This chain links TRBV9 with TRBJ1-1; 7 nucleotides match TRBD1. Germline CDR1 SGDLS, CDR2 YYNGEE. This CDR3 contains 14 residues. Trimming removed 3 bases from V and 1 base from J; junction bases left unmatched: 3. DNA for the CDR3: TGTGCCAGCAGCGAGGGGGCAGGGAACACTGAAGCTTTCTTT. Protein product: CASSEGAGNTEAFF.

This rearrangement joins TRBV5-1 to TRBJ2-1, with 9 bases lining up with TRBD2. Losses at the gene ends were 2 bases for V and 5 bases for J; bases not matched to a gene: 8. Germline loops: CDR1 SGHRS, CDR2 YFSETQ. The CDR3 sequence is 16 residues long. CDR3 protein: CASSLTPLAGNNEQFF. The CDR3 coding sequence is TGCGCCAGCAGCTTAACTCCACTAGCGGGCAACAATGAGCAGTTCTTC.

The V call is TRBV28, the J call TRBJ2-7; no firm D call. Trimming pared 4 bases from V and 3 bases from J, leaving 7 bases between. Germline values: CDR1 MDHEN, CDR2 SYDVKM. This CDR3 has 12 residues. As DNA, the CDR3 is TGTGCCAGCAGTTCCCCCCTCTACGAGCAGTACTTC. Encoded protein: CASSSPLYEQYF.